This T cell receptor (beta chain) came from a study of T-cell memory formation after mild COVID-19. V lost 1 base and J lost 4, with 6 bases in between. Germline V CDR1 and CDR2: MGHRA, YSYEKL. This CDR3 spans 13 amino acids. One entry per CDR3 protein, called by TCRdb with MiXCR from the 5' RACE reads. Among roughly 170,000 distinct CDR3 sequences listed, approximately 17% were seen once. The chain links TRBV4-1 to TRBJ2-3, with D hard to call. Sample: PBMCs or a T cell subset sorted from them (not recorded which). This sequence originates from a man between 18 and 35 years old who had mild COVID-19 (a few samples of this study predate the infection). Cell type and time point are not known. CDR3 amino acids: CASSQALADTQYF. CDR3 nucleotide sequence: TGCGCCAGCAGCCAAGCTCTAGCAGATACGCAGTATTTT.